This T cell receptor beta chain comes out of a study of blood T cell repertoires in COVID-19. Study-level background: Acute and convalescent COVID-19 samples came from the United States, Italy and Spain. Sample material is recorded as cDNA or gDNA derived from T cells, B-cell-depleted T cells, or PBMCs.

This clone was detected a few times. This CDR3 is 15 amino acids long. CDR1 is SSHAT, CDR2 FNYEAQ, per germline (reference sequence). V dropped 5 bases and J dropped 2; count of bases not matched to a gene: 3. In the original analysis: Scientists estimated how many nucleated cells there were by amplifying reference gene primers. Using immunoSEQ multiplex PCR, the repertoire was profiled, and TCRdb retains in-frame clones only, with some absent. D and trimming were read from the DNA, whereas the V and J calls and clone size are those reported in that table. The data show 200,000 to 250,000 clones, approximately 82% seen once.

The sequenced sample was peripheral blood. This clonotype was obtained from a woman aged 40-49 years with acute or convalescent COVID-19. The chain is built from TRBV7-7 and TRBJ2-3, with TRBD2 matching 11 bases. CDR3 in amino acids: CASSRTSGPTDTQYF. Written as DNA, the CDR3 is TGTGCCAGCAGCCGGACTAGCGGGCCCACAGATACGCAGTATTTT.